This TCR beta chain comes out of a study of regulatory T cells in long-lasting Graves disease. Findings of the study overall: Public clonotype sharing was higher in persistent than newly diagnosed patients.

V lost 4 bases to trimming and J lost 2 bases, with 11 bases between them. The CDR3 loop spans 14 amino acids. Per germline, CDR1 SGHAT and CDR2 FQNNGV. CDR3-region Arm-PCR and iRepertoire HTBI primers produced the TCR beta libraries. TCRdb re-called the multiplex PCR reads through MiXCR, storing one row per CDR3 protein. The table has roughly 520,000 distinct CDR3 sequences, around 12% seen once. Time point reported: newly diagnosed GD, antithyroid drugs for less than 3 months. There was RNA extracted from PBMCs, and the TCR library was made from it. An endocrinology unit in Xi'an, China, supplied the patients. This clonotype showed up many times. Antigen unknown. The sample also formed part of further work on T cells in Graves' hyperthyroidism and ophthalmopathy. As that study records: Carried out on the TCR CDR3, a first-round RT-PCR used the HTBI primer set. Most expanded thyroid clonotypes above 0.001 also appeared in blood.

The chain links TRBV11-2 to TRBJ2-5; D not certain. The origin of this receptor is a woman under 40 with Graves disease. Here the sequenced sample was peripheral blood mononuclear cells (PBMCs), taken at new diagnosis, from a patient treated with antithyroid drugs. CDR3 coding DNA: TGTGCCAGCAGCTCGGCAGTGGGACAAGAGACCCAGTACTTC. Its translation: CASSSAVGQETQYF.